Each of the 6 T cell receptor beta chains below was sequenced from the same sample in a study of blood T cell repertoires in COVID-19. The method was immunoSEQ multiplex PCR; TCRdb's version includes in-frame clones alone and lacks a portion of them. The sample has 150,000 to 200,000 clones; around 86% are singletons. Sequencing was done on a sample of peripheral blood. The receptors come from a man in his forties or fifties with active or convalescent COVID-19.

The V call is TRBV4-3, the J call TRBJ2-3; D is perhaps TRBD2 (6 bases). The CDR3 has 14 amino acids. The V gene's germline CDR1 is LGHNA and CDR2 YSLEER. Trimming cost V 2 bases and J 7 bases, with 13 bases left between them. The CDR3 protein is CASSQTGVGNTQYF. The CDR3 bases are TGCGCCAGCAGCCAAACGGGGGTTGGAAATACGCAGTATTTT.

The chain recombines TRBV7-2 with TRBJ1-5, with TRBD1 as a possible D gene (5 bases). V was clipped by 1 base and J by 3 bases, with 10 bases between them. Germline CDR1 SGHTA, CDR2 FQGNSA. This CDR3 is built from 15 residues. CDR3 region: CASSLGDRPNQPQHF. CDR3 in DNA: TGTGCCAGCAGCTTAGGTGACAGACCCAATCAGCCCCAGCATTTT.

The genes are TRBV28 and TRBJ1-2, with no clear D. The germline V and J ends were trimmed by 10 bases and 1 base, with 10 bases remaining between them. The CDR3 is 12 amino acids. Germline CDR1 MDHEN, CDR2 SYDVKM. In nucleotides, the CDR3 is TGTGCCACCTACCGGAGTAACTATGGCTACACCTTC. Translation: CATYRSNYGYTF.

This clone was found once. The CDR3 DNA follows: TGTGCCAGCAGCCCCGACACTAGCGGGGGGTTAGAGACCCAGTACTTC. Protein sequence: CASSPDTSGGLETQYF. The gene calls are TRBV3-1 (or the pseudogene TRBV3-2) and TRBJ2-5, with 12 positions matching TRBD2. V lost 4 bases, J lost 4 bases, and 7 bases stayed unmatched. CDR3 length: 16 residues. CDR1 and CDR2 from the germline V gene are LGHDT and YNNKEL (reference sequence).

The chain links TRBV6-5 to TRBJ2-7; 8 bases match TRBD1. The CDR3 has 13 amino acids. The germline V gene encodes CDR1 MNHEY and CDR2 SVGAGI. Trimming removed 4 bases from V and 7 bases from J; junction bases left unmatched: 6. The CDR3 here is CASSSTTGAEQYF. The CDR3 DNA is TGTGCCAGCAGTTCGACGACAGGGGCAGAGCAGTACTTC.

The chain recombines TRBV18 with TRBJ1-1; no definite D call. Looked up from germline, CDR1 is KGHSH and CDR2 is LQKENI. The CDR3 sequence is 14 residues long. The V end was cut by 1 base, the J end by 4 bases, with 10 bases between. CDR3 bases: TGTGCCAGCTCACCACAGGGAGGCGTCACTGAAGCTTTCTTT. Translated: CASSPQGGVTEAFF.